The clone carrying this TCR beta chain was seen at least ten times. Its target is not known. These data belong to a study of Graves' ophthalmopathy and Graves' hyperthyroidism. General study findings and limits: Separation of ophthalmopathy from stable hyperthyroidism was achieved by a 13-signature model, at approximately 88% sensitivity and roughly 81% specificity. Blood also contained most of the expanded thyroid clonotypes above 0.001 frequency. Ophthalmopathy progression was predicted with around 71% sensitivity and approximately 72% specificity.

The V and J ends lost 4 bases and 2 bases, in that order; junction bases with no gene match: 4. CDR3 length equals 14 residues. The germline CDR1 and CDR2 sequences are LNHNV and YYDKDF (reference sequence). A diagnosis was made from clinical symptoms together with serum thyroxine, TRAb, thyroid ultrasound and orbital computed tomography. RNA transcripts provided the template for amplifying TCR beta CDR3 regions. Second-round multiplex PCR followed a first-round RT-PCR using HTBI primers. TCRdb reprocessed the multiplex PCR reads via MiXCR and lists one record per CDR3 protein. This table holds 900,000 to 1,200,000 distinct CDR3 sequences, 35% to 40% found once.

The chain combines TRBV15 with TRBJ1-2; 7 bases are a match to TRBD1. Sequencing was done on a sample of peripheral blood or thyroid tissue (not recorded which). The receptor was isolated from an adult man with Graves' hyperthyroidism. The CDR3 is CATSTRDSNYGYTF. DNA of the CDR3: TGTGCCACCAGCACTCGGGACAGCAACTATGGCTACACCTTC. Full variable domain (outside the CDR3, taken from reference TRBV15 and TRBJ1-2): DAMVIQNPRYQVTQFGKPVTLSCSQTLNHNVMYWYQQKSSQAPKLLFHYYDKDFNNEADTPDNFQSRRPNTSFCFLDIRSPGLGDTAMYLCATSTRDSNYGYTFGSGTRLTVV.